This TCR beta chain was recorded in a study of cytomegalovirus exposure and HLA in healthy donors. Background on the study: Of all 400 or so donors who were genotyped, under 90% belonged to the Caucasian-associated ancestry cluster. Regarding the study as a whole: Later analysis associated a missense DCLRE1C variant with TCR beta V- and J-gene trimming.

PCR was performed using 60 Vbeta and 13 Jbeta primers. Profiled with immunoSEQ multiplex PCR; TCRdb holds only in-frame clones, not every one. The sample has roughly 81,000 clones, roughly 73% seen once. Remarks on this clone: Its antigen remains unidentified.

CDR3 length: 14 residues. Germline CDR1 and CDR2: MNHNY and SVGAGI (reference sequence). J gave up 5 bases and V 6 bases, and 7 bases lay outside the gene matches. This TCR derives from a boy younger than 18 in good health and CMV-seronegative. The sequencing input was PBMCs. V gene TRBV6-6 combines with J gene TRBJ2-5; 9 bases match TRBD2. The CDR3 reads CASRSGGRYETQYF. DNA for the CDR3: TGTGCCAGCAGGAGCGGGGGGCGGTACGAGACCCAGTACTTC.